These 24 T cell receptor beta chains were all obtained from the same sample, sequenced in a study of blood T cells in healthy people across ages. A second PCR, run for about 7 to 11 cycles, used a sample-barcoded 5' primer plus a J-beta primer mix. TCRdb analysed the 5' RACE reads with MiXCR anew, one entry per CDR3 protein. The sample holds 890,000 or so distinct CDR3 sequences, around 68% seen once. Sequencing used blood. These TCRs come from a man aged 30-40 years in good health.

This clonotype was seen more than once but under ten times. This chain connects TRBV13 to TRBJ2-1; D unresolved. CDR3 length: 13 residues. Germline V gene sequence: CDR1 PRHDT, CDR2 FYEKMQ (reference sequence). Trimming left V 5 bases short and J 6 bases short, with 11 bases between. The CDR3 nucleotides read TGTGCCAGCAGCCTGAAAGGGCTCAATGAGCAGTTCTTC. Protein product: CASSLKGLNEQFF. The variable domain in full, completed from reference TRBV13 and TRBJ2-1, reads AAGVIQSPRHLIKEKRETATLKCYPIPRHDTVYWYQQGPGQDPQFLISFYEKMQSDKGSIPDRFSAQQFSDYHSELNMSSLELGDSALYFCASSLKGLNEQFFGPGTRLTVL.

This chain connects TRBV18 to TRBJ2-7; D not certain. This CDR3 comprises 14 residues. The V end was cut by 0 bases, the J end by 2 bases, with 8 bases between. Germline assignment: CDR1 KGHSH and CDR2 LQKENI. Written as DNA, the CDR3 is TGTGCCAGCTCACCACCGTCAGAGCCCTACGAGCAGTACTTC. Its translation: CASSPPSEPYEQYF.

Written as DNA, the CDR3 is TGCAGTGCTAGAGCGGGAAGTACGTACAATGAGCAGTTCTTC. The encoded protein is CSARAGSTYNEQFF. The rearrangement uses TRBV20-1 and TRBJ2-1, with D perhaps TRBD2 (5 bases). Germline V lookup: CDR1 DFQATT, CDR2 SNEGSKA (reference sequence). The CDR3 contains 14 residues. V was shortened by 1 base and J by 4 bases, with 11 bases between the two germline ends.

The V and J genes are TRBV12-3 or TRBV12-4 and TRBJ1-3, with D possibly being TRBD1 (5 bases). V dropped 5 bases and J dropped 1 base, with 12 bases sitting between them. CDR3 size: 15 residues. CDR3 DNA sequence: TGTGCCAGCAGTCCGACAGCGACATCTGGAAACACCATATATTTT. As protein: CASSPTATSGNTIYF.

The chain combines TRBV7-2 with TRBJ1-4, with a tentative D call TRBD1 (6 bases). The germline V gene encodes CDR1 SGHTA and CDR2 FQGNSA. V lost 5 bases to trimming and J lost 3 bases, with 13 bases between them. CDR3 length equals 15 residues. CDR3 region: CASSPLGHSNEKLFF. In DNA form, the CDR3 reads TGTGCCAGCAGCCCGCTGGGACATTCTAATGAAAAACTGTTTTTT.

This clonotype was counted between two and nine times. The chain joins TRBV20-1 to TRBJ2-3; either TRBD1 or TRBD2 may supply D (6 bases each). The CDR3 loop spans 15 amino acids. Germline values: CDR1 DFQATT, CDR2 SNEGSKA (reference sequence). V lost 6 bases to trimming and J lost 5 bases, with 21 bases between them. CDR3 loop: CSARVGGPNIDTQYF. The CDR3 region has the DNA TGCAGTGCCCGAGTAGGGGGGCCGAATATAGATACGCAGTATTTT.

The V gene is TRBV7-2, the J gene TRBJ2-7; 9 bases agree with TRBD1. The CDR3 has 14 residues. With 5 bases clipped from V and 2 bases from J, the junction kept 4 bases outside the gene matches. The V gene's germline CDR1 is SGHTA and CDR2 FQGNSA. The CDR3, as DNA: TGTGCCAGCAGCCGACGACAGGGGGCCTACGAGCAGTACTTC. Protein: CASSRRQGAYEQYF.

V usage is TRBV12-3 or TRBV12-4 and J usage is TRBJ1-5, with a tentative D call TRBD1 (5 bases). The CDR3 has 15 amino acids. With 6 bases removed from V and 3 bases from J, the gap between germline ends came to 15 bases. CDR3 loop: CASSHFPGPNQPQHF. The CDR3 DNA reads as TGTGCCAGCAGCCACTTTCCGGGACCCAATCAGCCCCAGCATTTT.

The chain couples TRBV7-3 to TRBJ2-5; the D gene is possibly TRBD1 (6 bases). The CDR3 length is 15 residues. The V gene lost 4 bases and the J gene lost 2 bases, with 14 bases spanning the gap. Germline assignment: CDR1 SGHTA and CDR2 FQGTGA. CDR3 sequence (DNA): TGTGCCAGCAGCTCTTACCAGGGGCCTCAAGAGACCCAGTACTTC. Residues: CASSSYQGPQETQYF.

Here the CDR3 reads CASSLERHGNTGELFF. CDR3 coding DNA: TGCGCCAGCAGCCTGGAAAGACACGGGAACACCGGGGAGCTGTTTTTT. V and J are TRBV5-1 and TRBJ2-2; no firm D call. V lost 4 bases to trimming and J lost 1 base, with 14 bases between them. The CDR3 sequence is 16 residues long. The germline V gene has CDR1 SGHRS and CDR2 YFSETQ.

The chain carries TRBV2 and TRBJ1-5; D not resolved. Germline lookup yields CDR1 SNHLY and CDR2 FYNNEI. This CDR3 region has 14 residues. The V end was cut by 4 bases, the J end by 3 bases, with 10 bases between. The CDR3, as DNA: TGTGCCAGCAGTGTACGGTCCACCAATCAGCCCCAGCATTTT. Translating it yields CASSVRSTNQPQHF.

This sequence joins TRBV10-3 and TRBJ2-3; D possibly corresponds to TRBD1 (5 bases). V dropped 0 bases and J dropped 4 bases, with 8 bases sitting between them. Germline CDR1 reads ENHRY; CDR2 reads SYGVKD. CDR3 size: 14 residues. CDR3 nucleotides: TGTGCCATCAGTGAGTCTGCAGGGTCAGATACGCAGTATTTT. This gives the protein CAISESAGSDTQYF.

The genes are TRBV5-6 and TRBJ1-4; 9 nucleotides align to TRBD1. V dropped 4 bases and J dropped 6; count of bases not matched to a gene: 10. The CDR3 loop spans 16 amino acids. CDR1 is SGHDT and CDR2 is YYEEEE in the germline V gene. The CDR3 loop is CASSMKPGQGYEKLFF. The CDR3 region has the DNA TGTGCCAGCAGCATGAAACCGGGACAGGGATATGAAAAACTGTTTTTT. The full variable domain, its missing parts supplied by reference TRBV5-6 and TRBJ1-4, is DAGVTQSPTHLIKTRGQQVTLRCSPKSGHDTVSWYQQALGQGPQFIFQYYEEEERQRGNFPDRFSGHQFPNYSSELNVNALLLGDSALYLCASSMKPGQGYEKLFFGSGTQLSVL.

In nucleotides, the CDR3 is TGTGCCAGCAGCCAAGATCGCCCCCCCACGGATACGCAGTATTTT. Translating gives CASSQDRPPTDTQYF. This chain uses TRBV4-2 with TRBJ2-3; no clear D. Germline CDR1 LGHNA, CDR2 YNFKEQ. The CDR3 runs 15 residues. Trimming took 0 bases from V and 6 from J, leaving 13 bases between them.

This chain connects TRBV6-5 to TRBJ1-2; D gene uncertain. V lost 4 bases, J lost 8 bases, and 17 bases lay in between. CDR1 MNHEY and CDR2 SVGAGI come from the germline V gene. CDR3 size: 14 residues. The CDR3 loop reads CASSFGREISGYTF. CDR3 bases: TGTGCCAGCAGTTTCGGCAGAGAAATTTCGGGCTACACCTTC.

This clonotype came up a few times. The chain carries TRBV4-2 and TRBJ2-7; D unclear. Germline CDR1 is LGHNA and CDR2 is YNFKEQ. Trimming pared 0 bases from V and 2 bases from J, leaving 11 bases between. The CDR3 is 15 residues long. The CDR3 sequence is CASSQESQVTYEQYF. In DNA, the CDR3 is TGTGCCAGCAGCCAAGAAAGTCAGGTCACCTACGAGCAGTACTTC.

V is TRBV6-2 or TRBV6-3 and J is TRBJ1-1; D call uncertain. Germline V gives CDR1 MNHEY, CDR2 SVGEGT. Trimming removed 2 bases at V and 7 bases at J, with 11 bases between. The CDR3 is 13 amino acids. The CDR3 nucleotides are TGTGCCAGCAGTTACAGTCTTCGGGGTGAAGCTTTCTTT. Its translation is CASSYSLRGEAFF.

The rearrangement uses TRBV2 and TRBJ1-5; no clear D gene. Germline assignment: CDR1 SNHLY and CDR2 FYNNEI. CDR3 size: 14 residues. Between the trimmed V and J ends, which lost 5 bases and 6 bases, there was a span of 14 bases. The CDR3 protein is CASSIQEGSQPQHF. The CDR3 DNA follows: TGTGCCAGCAGTATTCAGGAAGGTAGTCAGCCCCAGCATTTT.

CDR3 loop: CASSSRGGDRAYNEQFF. The CDR3 DNA reads as TGTGCCAGCAGCTCGAGGGGTGGGGACAGGGCCTACAATGAGCAGTTCTTC. V gene TRBV5-8 combines with J gene TRBJ2-1, with TRBD1 identical over 9 bases. J lost 2 bases, V lost 3 bases, and 9 bases had no gene match. CDR1 and CDR2 from the germline V gene are SGHTS and YDEGEE. The length of the CDR3 is 17 residues.

The chain combines TRBV7-2 with TRBJ2-1; 8 positions agree with TRBD2. The CDR3 loop spans 15 amino acids. The V and J ends lost 2 bases and 7 bases, in that order; junction bases with no gene match: 7. Germline values: CDR1 SGHTA, CDR2 FQGNSA. CDR3 loop: CASSLRSGGRNEQFF. The CDR3 nucleotides read TGTGCCAGCAGCTTACGGTCGGGGGGGAGGAATGAGCAGTTCTTC.

The rearrangement uses TRBV7-2 and TRBJ1-2, with D perhaps matching TRBD1 (6 bases). The CDR3 runs to 13 residues. Deletions cut 5 bases from V and 8 bases from J, with 15 bases between. The germline CDR1 and CDR2 sequences are SGHTA and FQGNSA. CDR3 in amino acids: CASSLHREAGYTF. In nucleotides, the CDR3 is TGTGCCAGCAGCCTCCACAGGGAGGCGGGCTACACCTTC.

The chain recombines TRBV6-5 with TRBJ2-3, with 14 bases identical to TRBD2. This CDR3 is 15 amino acids long. J lost 6 bases, V lost 4 bases, and 3 bases had no gene match. CDR1 is MNHEY and CDR2 is SVGAGI in the germline V gene. The CDR3 protein is CASSSGLAGGDTQYF. DNA for the CDR3: TGTGCCAGCAGTTCCGGACTAGCGGGGGGTGATACGCAGTATTTT.

This clonotype was found once. V usage is TRBV6-1 and J usage is TRBJ2-7; 7 nucleotides align to TRBD2. The tail of the sequence fits TRBJ2-5 better, so the J call may be wrong. Per germline, CDR1 MNHNS and CDR2 SASEGT. The CDR3 spans 14 residues. CDR3 sequence (DNA): TGTGCCAGCAGTGTTCTAGCGGCGGCGGAGACCCAGTACTTC. This codes for CASSVLAAAETQYF.

This clonotype was seen a handful of times. The chain carries TRBV5-1 and TRBJ1-6; a weak D match, TRBD1 (5 bases). CDR3 length: 14 residues. Trimming removed 1 base from V and 10 bases from J, with 12 bases in between. Germline V gives CDR1 SGHRS, CDR2 YFSETQ. As DNA, the CDR3 is TGCGCCAGCAGCTTGCAGGGTTCGCAATCACCCCTCCACTTT. Translation gives CASSLQGSQSPLHF.